These 26 T cell receptor beta chains came from one sample sequenced in a study of T-cell reconstitution after alpha-beta-depleted transplantation in children. For TCRbeta, the library was prepared with unique molecular identifiers. TCRdb re-called the PCR reads through MiXCR, storing one row per CDR3 protein. The table records 190,000 or so distinct CDR3 sequences, approximately 6.6% of them present only once. Sequencing was performed on PBMCs from the stem cell graft donor, taken from the stem cell graft. The receptors derive from a human donor who donated a stem cell graft to a child with Wiskott-Aldrich syndrome.

The sample holds many counts of this clonotype. The chain carries TRBV7-9 and TRBJ2-1; 9 bases are shared with TRBD2. The ends lost 6 bases at V and 7 bases at J; junction bases unmatched: 16. Germline CDR1 and CDR2: SEHNR and FQNEAQ (reference sequence). This CDR3 region has 17 residues. CDR3 loop: CASSQMRLAGRGNEQFF. CDR3 sequence (DNA): TGTGCCAGCAGTCAAATGAGGCTAGCGGGAAGAGGGAATGAGCAGTTCTTC.

This clonotype was seen ten or more times. The rearrangement links TRBV10-1 to TRBJ2-3, with TRBD1 matching 7 bases. The CDR3 totals 14 residues. V was clipped by 4 bases and J by 0 bases; unmatched bases: 1. CDR1 is WNHNN and CDR2 is SYGVQD in the germline V gene (reference sequence). The CDR3 here is CASSGTGSTDTQYF. For the CDR3, the DNA is TGCGCCAGCAGTGGGACAGGAAGCACAGATACGCAGTATTTT.

This clonotype was recorded at least ten times. This chain links TRBV12-3 or TRBV12-4 with TRBJ2-1; TRBD2 aligns across 11 bases. The CDR3 is 15 amino acids. J gave up 6 bases and V 4 bases, and 5 bases lay outside the gene matches. The DNA for the CDR3 is TGTGCCAGCAGTTATCTAGCGGGAGGTTCCAATGAGCAGTTCTTC. This gives the protein CASSYLAGGSNEQFF.

The V and J genes are TRBV7-8 and TRBJ2-1; perhaps D is TRBD1 or TRBD2 (6 bases each). The CDR3 has 16 amino acids. Germline loops: CDR1 SGHVS, CDR2 FQNEAQ. V lost 3 bases and J lost 2, with 14 bases in between. CDR3 region: CASSFPSGGPYNEQFF. DNA of the CDR3: TGTGCCAGCAGCTTTCCTTCCGGGGGCCCCTACAATGAGCAGTTCTTC.

This clonotype was seen at least ten times. The rearrangement joins TRBV11-2 to TRBJ2-3; perhaps TRBD1 as D (6 bases). CDR1 SGHAT and CDR2 FQNNGV come from the germline V gene. CDR3 length: 14 amino acids. Trimming stripped 1 base from V and 6 bases from J, with 11 bases between. DNA of the CDR3: TGTGCCAGCAGCTTAGGCAGGCAGGGGGATACGCAGTATTTT. Translated: CASSLGRQGDTQYF.

The chain employs TRBV11-2 and TRBJ1-1; 8 positions agree with TRBD1. V was clipped by 2 bases and J by 3 bases; unmatched bases: 2. There are 14 residues in the CDR3. The V gene's germline CDR1 is SGHAT and CDR2 FQNNGV. CDR3 bases: TGTGCCAGCAGCTTAACAGGGGGGCACACTGAAGCTTTCTTT. As protein: CASSLTGGHTEAFF.

This clonotype was counted many times. The chain couples TRBV12-3 or TRBV12-4 to TRBJ1-2; maybe TRBD1 (6 bases). Trimming removed 6 bases at V and 6 bases at J, with 17 bases between. This CDR3 is 14 amino acids long. For the CDR3, the DNA is TGTGCCAGCAGCTATAGGACAGACGTCGATGGCTACACCTTC. Encoded protein: CASSYRTDVDGYTF.

This clonotype was found a few times. The chain combines TRBV7-2 with TRBJ1-5; maybe TRBD1 (6 bases). V was cut by 4 bases and J by 7 bases, with 14 bases left in between. Per the germline V gene, CDR1 is SGHTA and CDR2 is FQGNSA. The CDR3 length is 14 residues. The CDR3 DNA reads as TGTGCCAGCAGCTACAGGGCGGGAGACCAGCCCCAGCATTTT. It yields the protein CASSYRAGDQPQHF.

This clonotype was seen at least ten times. V usage is TRBV20-1 and J usage is TRBJ1-1, with 8 bases matching TRBD1. J lost 1 base, V lost 6 bases, and 1 base had no gene match. Per the germline V gene, CDR1 is DFQATT and CDR2 is SNEGSKA (reference sequence). The CDR3 is made up of 12 amino acids. CDR3 nucleotides: TGCAGTGCAGGACAGGGGAACACTGAAGCTTTCTTT. Translated, it gives CSAGQGNTEAFF.

The chain is built from TRBV5-1 and TRBJ2-5; no reliable D call. V was trimmed by 1 base and J by 3 bases, leaving 7 bases between them. This CDR3 has 13 residues. CDR1 SGHRS and CDR2 YFSETQ come from the germline V gene. The CDR3 bases are TGCGCCAGCAGCTTGTCGGTAAAAGAGACCCAGTACTTC. Translating gives CASSLSVKETQYF.

This clonotype was recorded at least ten times. The CDR3 bases are TGCAGTGCTATTACGACAGATACGCAGTATTTT. Translating gives CSAITTDTQYF. The V gene is TRBV20-1, the J gene TRBJ2-3, with unresolved D. Trimming pared 4 bases from V and 3 bases from J, leaving 5 bases between. Germline V lookup: CDR1 DFQATT, CDR2 SNEGSKA (reference sequence). The CDR3 is 11 amino acids.

This clonotype occurred many times. J is TRBJ2-1 and V is TRBV10-3; 7 nucleotides align to TRBD2. The CDR3 has 15 residues. Germline V gene lookup returns CDR1 ENHRY and CDR2 SYGVKD. The junction had 6 bases not matched to a gene; V was cut back by 0 bases and J by 7 bases. The CDR3 loop reads CAISESQRDGNEQFF. CDR3 sequence (DNA): TGTGCCATCAGTGAGTCACAGCGGGATGGTAATGAGCAGTTCTTC.

This clonotype has a count of ten or more. The chain links TRBV12-3 or TRBV12-4 to TRBJ2-5; 8 nucleotides line up with TRBD2. The J segment lost 1 base and the V segment lost 6 bases, leaving 7 bases of the junction unmatched. The CDR3 consists of 15 residues. CDR3 nucleotide sequence: TGTGCCAGCAGGCCCGACCGGGGGGGCCAAGAGACCCAGTACTTC. This codes for CASRPDRGGQETQYF.

This clonotype was seen repeatedly, ten times or more. The rearrangement joins TRBV7-2 to TRBJ2-1, with 8 nucleotides matching TRBD2. This CDR3 is built from 15 residues. J was trimmed by 7 bases and V by 4 bases; bases with no gene match: 9. Germline values: CDR1 SGHTA, CDR2 FQGNSA. CDR3 in amino acids: CASSYRGGIENEQFF. Here the CDR3 DNA reads TGTGCCAGCAGCTATCGCGGGGGGATAGAGAATGAGCAGTTCTTC.

The chain combines TRBV2 with TRBJ1-2; D unresolved. The V and J ends lost 4 bases and 4 bases respectively, with 16 bases between them. CDR3 length equals 15 residues. Germline CDR1 SNHLY, CDR2 FYNNEI. The DNA for the CDR3 is TGTGCCAGCAGTGGAGGTTCCTCCGGCGGCTATGGCTACACCTTC. It encodes CASSGGSSGGYGYTF. The variable domain in full, with the rest retrieved from reference TRBV2 and TRBJ1-2, is EPEVTQTPSHQVTQMGQEVILRCVPISNHLYFYWYRQILGQKVEFLVSFYNNEISEKSEIFDDQFSVERPDGSNFTLKIRSTKLEDSAMYFCASSGGSSGGYGYTFGSGTRLTVV.

This chain joins TRBV3-1 and TRBJ2-2, with TRBD1 as a possible D gene (5 bases). V was shortened by 8 bases and J by 0 bases, with 13 bases between the two germline ends. The length of the CDR3 is 15 residues. Germline CDR1 and CDR2: LGHDT and YNNKEL (reference sequence). The CDR3 bases are TGTGCCAGCTCGACGGACATCACGAACACCGGGGAGCTGTTTTTT. This gives the protein CASSTDITNTGELFF.

The sample holds many counts of this clonotype. The CDR3 DNA is TGTGCCATCAGTGATAATAGTCTCCATGAGCAGTTCTTC. This encodes CAISDNSLHEQFF. V gene TRBV10-3 combines with J gene TRBJ2-1; D ambiguous. The CDR3 consists of 13 residues. The germline gives CDR1 ENHRY, CDR2 SYGVKD. The V gene lost 3 bases and the J gene lost 8 bases, with 11 bases spanning the gap.

This clonotype was detected ten times or more. The J gene is TRBJ2-1, the V gene TRBV7-6, with D perhaps TRBD2 (7 bases). Trimming removed 2 bases at V and 4 bases at J, with 18 bases between. CDR3 length equals 17 residues. Germline assignment: CDR1 SGHVS and CDR2 FNYEAQ. CDR3 in amino acids: CASSLSSGVGGYNEQFF. The CDR3 region has the DNA TGTGCCAGCAGCTTATCCTCAGGGGTGGGGGGGTACAATGAGCAGTTCTTC.

This sequence joins TRBV27 and TRBJ2-1; D is possibly TRBD1 (6 bases). In germline, CDR1 is MNHEY, CDR2 SMNVEV (reference sequence). The CDR3 is 15 amino acids. V lost 2 bases and J 5 bases, leaving 13 bases between the germline ends. CDR3 nucleotides: TGTGCCAGCAGTTTAGTTCAGGGGAGTCACAATGAGCAGTTCTTC. Protein: CASSLVQGSHNEQFF.

This clonotype was detected many times. This rearrangement joins TRBV20-1 to TRBJ2-5, with no clear D. Germline-derived CDR1 and CDR2 are DFQATT and SNEGSKA (reference sequence). The length of the CDR3 is 14 residues. V dropped 0 bases and J dropped 4 bases, with 12 bases sitting between them. CDR3 sequence: CSARDGGSPETQYF. The CDR3 bases are TGCAGTGCTAGAGATGGTGGATCCCCAGAGACCCAGTACTTC.

This clonotype was counted at least ten times. The chain has TRBV5-6 and TRBJ2-1, with D perhaps TRBD1 (5 bases). The CDR3 is 14 residues long. The V end was cut by 4 bases, the J end by 12 bases, with 20 bases between. Germline CDR1 reads SGHDT; CDR2 reads YYEEEE. The DNA for the CDR3 is TGTGCCAGCAGCGTATCGGACACCCGATCAGGGCAGTTCTTC. Residues: CASSVSDTRSGQFF.

At least ten counts were recorded for this clonotype. The chain is built from TRBV24-1 and TRBJ1-1; maybe TRBD1 (5 bases). V was pared by 4 bases and J by 10 bases, with 15 bases between. The CDR3 covers 13 residues. From germline, CDR1 is KGHDR and CDR2 SFDVKD. The CDR3, as DNA: TGTGCCACCAGTGAAGGGGCCAGAACGAGAGCTTTCTTT. This translates into CATSEGARTRAFF.

The chain combines TRBV5-1 with TRBJ1-4; 7 bases are a match to TRBD1. CDR3 length equals 15 residues. V shed 4 bases, J shed 3 bases, and the junction held 6 bases outside the gene matches. The germline CDR1 and CDR2 sequences are SGHRS and YFSETQ. The DNA of the CDR3 is TGCGCCAGCAGCGGACGGACAGGATCTAATGAAAAACTGTTTTTT. Amino acids: CASSGRTGSNEKLFF.

This clonotype occurred many times. The chain combines TRBV7-2 with TRBJ1-2; 7 bases fit TRBD1. V shed 5 bases and J 6 bases; nucleotides not matched to a gene: 3. Germline values: CDR1 SGHTA, CDR2 FQGNSA. The CDR3 totals 12 residues. CDR3 amino acids: CASSKTGDGYTF. The CDR3 DNA reads as TGTGCCAGCAGCAAAACAGGGGATGGCTACACCTTC. Full variable domain (outside the CDR3, taken from reference TRBV7-2 and TRBJ1-2): GAGVSQSPSNKVTEKGKDVELRCDPISGHTALYWYRQSLGQGLEFLIYFQGNSAPDKSGLPSDRFSAERTGGSVSTLTIQRTQQEDSAVYLCASSKTGDGYTFGSGTRLTVV.

This clonotype was counted ten times or more. The chain has TRBV29-1 and TRBJ2-5, with 12 bases fitting TRBD1. The CDR3 length is 15 residues. The germline gives CDR1 SQVTM, CDR2 ANQGSEA. V dropped 7 bases and J dropped 5; count of bases not matched to a gene: 11. The CDR3 DNA reads TGCAGCGCCGAAGGGGGACAGGGGGCATGGGAGACCCAGTACTTC. This codes for CSAEGGQGAWETQYF.

This clonotype was seen at least ten times. V and J are TRBV5-1 and TRBJ1-1, with a weak D call TRBD1 (6 bases). CDR1 and CDR2 (germline): SGHRS, YFSETQ. V dropped 7 bases and J dropped 2 bases, with 15 bases sitting between them. CDR3 size: 14 residues. The CDR3 here is CASGAGAGNTEAFF. CDR3 sequence (DNA): TGCGCCAGCGGGGCAGGGGCCGGCAACACTGAAGCTTTCTTT.